Listed here are 5 T cell receptor beta chains from one sample, sequenced in a study of blood T cell repertoires in COVID-19. The data were produced by immunoSEQ multiplex PCR, yet TCRdb's version contains in-frame clones alone and is incomplete. Of about 370,000 clones listed, 90% are singletons. Sequenced: peripheral blood. The origin of the receptors is a man between 18 and 29 years old with active or convalescent COVID-19.

The chain is built from TRBV6-1 and TRBJ2-4, with D possibly being TRBD1 (6 bases). The germline gives CDR1 MNHNS, CDR2 SASEGT. V dropped 1 base and J dropped 3 bases, with 7 bases sitting between them. The CDR3 is made up of 14 amino acids. This CDR3 is CASSEDRVKNIQYF. DNA for the CDR3: TGTGCCAGCAGTGAAGACAGGGTCAAAAACATTCAGTACTTC.

Regarding this clone: Within the sample, other DNA sequences also encode this same CDR3. V usage is TRBV7-9 and J usage is TRBJ1-2; D possibly corresponds to TRBD1 (6 bases). With 4 bases removed from V and 3 bases from J, the gap between germline ends came to 9 bases. The CDR3 contains 13 residues. CDR1 is SEHNR, CDR2 FQNEAQ, per germline (reference sequence). The CDR3, as DNA: TGTGCCAGCAGCTCTCGGACAGACTATGGCTACACCTTC. The encoded protein is CASSSRTDYGYTF.

The V gene is TRBV27, the J gene TRBJ2-3; D is uncertain. The CDR3 spans 15 residues. Germline lookup yields CDR1 MNHEY and CDR2 SMNVEV (reference sequence). V lost 2 bases, J lost 4 bases, and 13 bases lay in between. CDR3 sequence (DNA): TGTGCCAGCAGTTTAGGTCCAGGTGGCGCAGATACGCAGTATTTT. It is translated as CASSLGPGGADTQYF.

V and J are TRBV27 and TRBJ1-2, with TRBD1 matching over 7 bases. V shed 6 bases, J shed 3 bases, and the junction held 4 bases outside the gene matches. Germline values: CDR1 MNHEY, CDR2 SMNVEV (reference sequence). The CDR3 has 13 amino acids. The CDR3 nucleotides are TGTGCCAGCAGATCGACAGGGTACTATGGCTACACCTTC. Translation: CASRSTGYYGYTF.

This rearrangement joins TRBV7-8 to TRBJ2-7; tentatively, D is TRBD2 (6 bases). CDR1 and CDR2 from the germline V gene are SGHVS and FQNEAQ. The CDR3 is made up of 15 amino acids. V was shortened by 0 bases and J by 3 bases, with 12 bases between the two germline ends. The CDR3 nucleotides read TGTGCCAGCAGCTTAGCTTCCGGGACTTTCTACGAGCAGTACTTC. Its protein is CASSLASGTFYEQYF. Full variable domain (rest looked up from reference TRBV7-8 and TRBJ2-7): GAGVSQSPRYKVAKRGQDVALRCDPISGHVSLFWYQQALGQGPEFLTYFQNEAQLDKSGLPSDRFFAERPEGSVSTLKIQRTQQEDSAVYLCASSLASGTFYEQYFGPGTRLTVT.